This T cell receptor beta chain emerged from a study of T-cell memory formation after mild COVID-19. Study observations and caveats: Clones that shrank (day 15 to 85) were balanced CD4/CD8, whereas later expanders leaned CD4+. Most CD4+ clones that shrank were in CM and EM, while CD8+ ones turned up in EMRA.

TCRdb used MiXCR to reprocess the 5' RACE reads, holding one entry per CDR3 protein. The table records hundreds of thousands of distinct CDR3 sequences, 20% to 25% of them present only once. The V and J ends lost 4 bases and 0 bases respectively, with 14 bases between them. Looked up from germline, CDR1 is SGHRS and CDR2 is YFSETQ. This CDR3 has 16 amino acids. Concerning this clonotype itself: Its specificity is not known.

This sequence was found in a man between 18 and 29 years old who had mild COVID-19 (a few samples of this study predate the infection). Cell type and time point are not known. Material: PBMCs or a T cell subset sorted from them (not recorded which). J is TRBJ2-1 and V is TRBV5-1; D is unresolved. The CDR3 here is CASSPKGGSSYNEQFF. In nucleotides, the CDR3 is TGCGCCAGCAGCCCCAAGGGCGGAAGCTCCTACAATGAGCAGTTCTTC.